This TCR beta chain was identified in a study of T cell repertoires in cytomegalovirus infection (dated by TCRdb to about 2019). In terms of the full investigation: Alongside well-studied HLA-B-restricted epitopes, the peptide stimulations were aimed at recently identified HLA-C-restricted CMV epitopes, whose presentation resists viral immunomodulation. Donor HLA type was relevant to the analysis, as public TCR beta signatures indicated carriage of CMV infection together with the matching HLA type.

With respect to this clonotype: No antigen is known for it. The record has no base qualities; no much larger clone is one base away.

The data were produced on an Illumina HiSeq 1500. Clones were called with MiXCR by TCRdb after fastp trimmed the public reads at Q25, and only in-frame beta chains were retained. Identical CDR3 protein sequences are pooled into one entry, listed with their most common genes and DNA. The sample table lists 160,000 or so distinct CDR3 sequences, approximately 21% of them with a count of one. The ten most abundant clones make up roughly 25% of the sample. The full study reports these points: The ex vivo response was dominated by HLA-C-restricted CMV-specific TCR beta clonotypes, and the single most frequent clonotype in two of eight donors was supplied by these HLA-C-restricted clonotypes. Carriers of CMV infection plus the relevant HLA type were discriminated by the cumulative frequency of public TCR beta family members in the study cohort and in an independent roughly 400-donor cohort.

A distance of 10 bases separates the germline ends of V and J, which lose 1 base and 6 bases respectively. Measured from the cysteine to the phenylalanine, the CDR3 is 15 residues long. CDR3 DNA is the only sequence kept; it has 45 bases, read in frame from the first base. Based on the germline V gene (reference sequence), the CDR1 and CDR2 sequences are SEHNR and FQNEAQ. The treatment or condition label of this sample denotes: in vitro stimulation with specific CMV peptide epitopes to enrich CMV-specific T cells. The sequence came from a human donor in good health (CMV status not recorded). Some clones in this sample may be carry-over from other donors' samples. The sequence is built from TRBV7-9 and TRBJ1-6, with no confidently assigned D gene. Sequencing was performed on CD8+ T cells from cultured PBMCs, taken from culture after CMV antigen stimulation. Read as DNA, the sequence is TGTGCCAGCAGCTTAGAGGTTCTGGGTAATTCACCCCTCCACTTT. Translated, this is CASSLEVLGNSPLHF.